The sequence of this TCR beta chain was determined in a study of T cell repertoires in cytomegalovirus infection. Across the study: CMV infection together with matching HLA type was indicated by public TCR beta signatures.

This clonotype was seen once. TCRdb used MiXCR to reprocess the reads, holding one entry per CDR3 protein. The data contain approximately 550,000 distinct CDR3 sequences, approximately 16% of them singletons. The junction had 13 bases not matched to a gene; V was cut back by 8 bases and J by 3 bases. The CDR3 has 16 amino acids. This clonotype originated in a human donor in good health (CMV status not recorded). Some clones in this sample may be carry-over from other donors' samples. The sequencing sample was made of CD8+ T cells from PBMCs. This sequence joins TRBV12-3 or TRBV12-4 and TRBJ1-2, with 9 bases identical to TRBD1. This chain's CDR3 is CASSSGDRATYYGYTF. CDR3 bases: TGTGCCAGCTCCTCAGGGGACAGGGCTACTTACTATGGCTACACCTTC.